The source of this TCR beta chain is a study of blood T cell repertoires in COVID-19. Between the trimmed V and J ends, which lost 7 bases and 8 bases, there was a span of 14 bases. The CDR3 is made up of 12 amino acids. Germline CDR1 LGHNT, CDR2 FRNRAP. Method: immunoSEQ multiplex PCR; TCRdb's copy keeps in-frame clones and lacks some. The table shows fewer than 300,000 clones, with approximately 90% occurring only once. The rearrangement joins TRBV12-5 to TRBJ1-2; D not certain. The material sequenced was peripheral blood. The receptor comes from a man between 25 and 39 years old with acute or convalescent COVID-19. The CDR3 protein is CASEGGLLGYTF. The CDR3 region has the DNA TGTGCTAGTGAAGGCGGGCTCTTGGGCTACACCTTC. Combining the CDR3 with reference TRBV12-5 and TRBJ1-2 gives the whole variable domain DARVTQTPRHKVTEMGQEVTMRCQPILGHNTVFWYRQTMMQGLELLAYFRNRAPLDDSGMPKDRFSAEMPDATLATLKIQPSEPRDSAVYFCASEGGLLGYTFGSGTRLTVV.